These 6 T cell receptor beta chains came from one sample sequenced in a study of shared clonotypes between healthy human individuals. Repertoires were generated with immunoSEQ multiplex PCR, while TCRdb's copy carries only in-frame clones and drops some. In the table there are about 820,000 clones, roughly 92% of which are singletons. Terminally differentiated effector memory CD45RA+ cells were left out of the naive CD8 fraction, which was CD45RO-negative and positively selected for CCR7. Sample: naive CD8+ T cells sorted from blood. These receptors all stem from a man under 40 in good health.

The V and J genes are TRBV10-1 and TRBJ2-1; no clear D gene. Germline CDR1 and CDR2: WNHNN and SYGVQD (reference sequence). The CDR3 runs to 14 residues. Trimming took off 2 bases at V and 4 bases at J, with 9 bases between the two ends. The CDR3 DNA follows: TGCGCCAGCAGTGAGGGAGAGAATTACAATGAGCAGTTCTTC. This gives the protein CASSEGENYNEQFF.

This clone was observed once. This chain joins TRBV11-2 and TRBJ2-5; tentative D call: TRBD2 (6 bases). CDR1 and CDR2 (germline): SGHAT, FQNNGV. Trimming shortened V by 4 bases and J by 5 bases, and 14 bases separated the two germline ends. This CDR3 spans 14 amino acids. CDR3 in amino acids: CASSSDYVPETQYF. The CDR3 region has the DNA TGTGCCAGCAGCTCGGACTATGTCCCTGAGACCCAGTACTTC.

The gene calls are TRBV7-9 and TRBJ2-6; 7 positions agree with TRBD1. Germline CDR1 SEHNR, CDR2 FQNEAQ (reference sequence). CDR3 size: 18 residues. With 5 bases clipped from V and 0 bases from J, the junction kept 10 bases outside the gene matches. For the CDR3, the DNA is TGTGCCAGCAGCCCAAGGACAGGACCGAGCTCTGGGGCCAACGTCCTGACTTTC. It is translated as CASSPRTGPSSGANVLTF.

The J gene is TRBJ2-7, the V gene TRBV6-1; TRBD2 matches at 11 bases. CDR1 and CDR2 (germline): MNHNS, SASEGT. The CDR3 loop spans 14 amino acids. V gave up 5 bases and J gave up 3 bases; unmatched junction bases: 3. The CDR3, as DNA: TGTGCCAGCAGTCCTAGCGGGAGGTTCTACGAGCAGTACTTC. Translated, it gives CASSPSGRFYEQYF.

The rearrangement joins TRBV29-1 to TRBJ2-7, with a weak D call TRBD1 (6 bases). This CDR3 contains 14 residues. The V gene's germline CDR1 is SQVTM and CDR2 ANQGSEA. Trimming removed 0 bases from V and 6 bases from J, with 15 bases in between. The CDR3 DNA is TGCAGCGTTGAAGAACTATCCAGGGGTTCCGAGCAGTACTTC. Its translation is CSVEELSRGSEQYF.

The chain employs TRBV18 and TRBJ2-7; tentatively, D is TRBD1 (6 bases). The germline V and J ends were trimmed by 0 bases and 4 bases, with 16 bases remaining between them. The length of the CDR3 is 16 residues. The germline CDR1 and CDR2 sequences are KGHSH and LQKENI. The DNA for the CDR3 is TGTGCCAGCTCACCACCCCCCAGGGGAGAGGCGTACGAGCAGTACTTC. Translating gives CASSPPPRGEAYEQYF.